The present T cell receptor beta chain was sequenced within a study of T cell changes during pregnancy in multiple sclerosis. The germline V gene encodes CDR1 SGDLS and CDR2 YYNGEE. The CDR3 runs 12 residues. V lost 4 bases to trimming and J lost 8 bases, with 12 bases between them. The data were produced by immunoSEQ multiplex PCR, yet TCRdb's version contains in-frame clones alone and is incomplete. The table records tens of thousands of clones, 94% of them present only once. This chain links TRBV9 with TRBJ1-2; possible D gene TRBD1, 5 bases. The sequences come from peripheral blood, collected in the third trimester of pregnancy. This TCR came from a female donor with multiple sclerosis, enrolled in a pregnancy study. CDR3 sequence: CASSPGTPGYTF. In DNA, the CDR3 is TGTGCCAGCAGCCCGGGGACTCCCGGCTACACCTTC.